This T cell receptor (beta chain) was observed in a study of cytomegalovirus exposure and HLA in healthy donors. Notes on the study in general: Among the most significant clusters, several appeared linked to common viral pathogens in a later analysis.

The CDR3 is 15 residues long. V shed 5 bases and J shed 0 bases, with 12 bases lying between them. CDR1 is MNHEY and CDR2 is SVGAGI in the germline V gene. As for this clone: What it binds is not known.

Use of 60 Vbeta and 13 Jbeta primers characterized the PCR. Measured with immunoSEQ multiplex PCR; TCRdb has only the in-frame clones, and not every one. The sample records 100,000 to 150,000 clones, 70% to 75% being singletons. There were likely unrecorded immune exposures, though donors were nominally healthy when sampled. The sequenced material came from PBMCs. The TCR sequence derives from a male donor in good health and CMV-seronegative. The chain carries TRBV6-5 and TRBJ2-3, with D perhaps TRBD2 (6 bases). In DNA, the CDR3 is TGTGCCAGCAGTAACCAGGGACTCAGCACAGATACGCAGTATTTT. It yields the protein CASSNQGLSTDTQYF.